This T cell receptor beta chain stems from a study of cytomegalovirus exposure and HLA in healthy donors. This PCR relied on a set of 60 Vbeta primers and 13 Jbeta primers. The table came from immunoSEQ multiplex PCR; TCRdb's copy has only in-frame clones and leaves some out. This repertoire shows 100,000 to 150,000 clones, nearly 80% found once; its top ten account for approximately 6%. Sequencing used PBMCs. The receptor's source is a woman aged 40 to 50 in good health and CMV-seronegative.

This CDR3 reads CASSLGPPQYF. CDR3 bases: TGTGCCAGCAGCTTGGGGCCACCCCAGTACTTC. The chain is built from TRBV7-8 and TRBJ2-5; D is possibly TRBD1 (5 bases). This CDR3 spans 11 amino acids. Trimming shortened V by 3 bases and J by 9 bases, and 8 bases separated the two germline ends. From germline, CDR1 is SGHVS and CDR2 FQNEAQ.